The 12 T cell receptor beta chains reported below all come from one sample, sequenced in a study of shared clonotypes between healthy human individuals. Clones were sequenced by immunoSEQ multiplex PCR, and TCRdb holds only the in-frame ones, with some missing. The sample has roughly 1.5 million clones; around 98% are singletons. The sequenced sample was naive CD4+ T cells sorted from blood. Sample subset: CD45RA+ positively selected. These receptors all come from a man younger than 45 in good health.

V is TRBV9 and J is TRBJ2-1; TRBD2 agrees at 8 bases. The V gene end was trimmed by 0 bases and the J gene end by 3 bases; junction bases not matched to a gene: 5. The CDR3 loop spans 16 amino acids. The germline gives CDR1 SGDLS, CDR2 YYNGEE. The CDR3 DNA reads as TGTGCCAGCAGCGTAGAAGTAGCGGGGCTCTACAATGAGCAGTTCTTC. Translation: CASSVEVAGLYNEQFF.

The CDR3 loop reads CASSVGLTEQYF. The CDR3 nucleotides are TGTGCCAGCAGCGTCGGGCTGACCGAGCAGTACTTC. The chain employs TRBV7-9 and TRBJ2-7; D gene ambiguous. CDR1 and CDR2 from the germline V gene are SEHNR and FQNEAQ (reference sequence). There are 12 residues in the CDR3. Between the trimmed V and J ends, which lost 5 bases and 6 bases, there was a span of 11 bases.

As DNA, the CDR3 is TGTGCCAGCAGTGAATCTCTCCGGCGGGGAGAAGCTTTCTTT. Its protein is CASSESLRRGEAFF. The chain uses TRBV6-1 and TRBJ1-1; D is unresolved. This CDR3 region has 14 residues. Germline-derived CDR1 and CDR2 are MNHNS and SASEGT. V dropped 2 bases and J dropped 8 bases, with 15 bases sitting between them.

The chain combines TRBV5-1 with TRBJ1-5, with D maybe TRBD1 (5 bases). V was trimmed by 0 bases and J by 5 bases, leaving 9 bases between them. Germline loops: CDR1 SGHRS, CDR2 YFSETQ. The CDR3 length is 14 residues. Here the CDR3 DNA reads TGCGCCAGCAGCTTGGCAGGGTCAGATCAGCCCCAGCATTTT. This codes for CASSLAGSDQPQHF.

This chain joins TRBV7-9 and TRBJ2-7; D unclear. In germline, CDR1 is SEHNR, CDR2 FQNEAQ (reference sequence). V lost 4 bases to trimming and J lost 3 bases, with 16 bases between them. This CDR3 spans 15 amino acids. The CDR3 loop is CASSYQTGSHYEQYF. The CDR3, as DNA: TGTGCCAGCAGCTACCAAACCGGGTCCCACTACGAGCAGTACTTC.

The chain couples TRBV29-1 to TRBJ1-1; D is ambiguous. Germline-derived CDR1 and CDR2 are SQVTM and ANQGSEA. CDR3 length equals 12 residues. Trimming pared 4 bases from V and 0 bases from J, leaving 6 bases between. The CDR3 sequence is CSVGQMNTEAFF. The CDR3 DNA reads TGCAGCGTTGGCCAGATGAACACTGAAGCTTTCTTT.

In regard to this clone: Other DNA sequences from this sample encode an identical CDR3 as well. The chain combines TRBV5-1 with TRBJ2-7; 8 positions agree with TRBD1. Germline V CDR1 and CDR2: SGHRS, YFSETQ. The CDR3 spans 15 residues. Trimming at V came to 4 bases and at J to 0 bases, leaving 6 bases not matched to a gene. CDR3 DNA sequence: TGCGCCAGCAGCCCCGGGACAGGAGTCTCCTACGAGCAGTACTTC. The encoded protein is CASSPGTGVSYEQYF.

The J gene is TRBJ2-7, the V gene TRBV5-4; TRBD2 is a possible D gene (6 bases). Germline V CDR1 and CDR2: SGHNT, YYREEE (reference sequence). The CDR3 runs to 15 residues. Trimming pared 7 bases from V and 5 bases from J, leaving 22 bases between. CDR3 amino acids: CASGKPADYPNEQYF. CDR3 nucleotide sequence: TGTGCCAGCGGCAAGCCAGCGGACTACCCCAACGAGCAGTACTTC.

This rearrangement joins TRBV6-1 to TRBJ2-1; perhaps TRBD1 as D (6 bases). The CDR3 is made up of 13 amino acids. Per the germline V gene, CDR1 is MNHNS and CDR2 is SASEGT. V was pared by 5 bases and J by 5 bases, with 10 bases between. The CDR3 sequence is CASSRRGHNEQFF. The CDR3, as DNA: TGTGCCAGCAGTCGCAGGGGACACAATGAGCAGTTCTTC.

Regarding this clone: Other DNA sequences in the same sample also yield this CDR3. V gene TRBV10-3 combines with J gene TRBJ2-7; no reliable D call. V shed 4 bases and J shed 3 bases, with 7 bases lying between them. The CDR3 sequence is 12 residues long. Germline V lookup: CDR1 ENHRY, CDR2 SYGVKD. The CDR3 region is CAISGLDYEQYF. CDR3 DNA sequence: TGTGCCATCAGTGGGCTAGACTACGAGCAGTACTTC.

The chain carries TRBV19 and TRBJ1-2, with 8 positions matching TRBD1. V was pared by 4 bases and J by 4 bases, with 5 bases of the junction left unmatched. This CDR3 contains 14 residues. Germline CDR1 LNHDA, CDR2 SQIVND (reference sequence). CDR3 residues: CASSTRGRGYGYTF. The DNA for the CDR3 is TGTGCCAGTAGTACCAGGGGGCGCGGCTATGGCTACACCTTC.

J is TRBJ2-6 and V is TRBV9, with 8 bases matching TRBD2. Germline V gene lookup returns CDR1 SGDLS and CDR2 YYNGEE. J gave up 2 bases and V 1 base, and 14 bases lay outside the gene matches. This CDR3 comprises 20 residues. The CDR3 here is CASSVRIRTSPTPGANVLTF. The CDR3 DNA sequence: TGTGCCAGCAGCGTAAGAATCAGGACTAGCCCGACCCCTGGGGCCAACGTCCTGACTTTC. The full variable domain, in which reference TRBV9 and TRBJ2-6 provide the parts outside the CDR3, is DSGVTQTPKHLITATGQRVTLRCSPRSGDLSVYWYQQSLDQGLQFLIQYYNGEERAKGNILERFSAQQFPDLHSELNLSSLELGDSALYFCASSVRIRTSPTPGANVLTFGAGSRLTVL.